Included here is one TCR beta chain sequence, with context. This sample is drawn from a study of OX40 agonist ivuxolimab in advanced cancers. Per the germline V gene, CDR1 is SGHTA and CDR2 is FQGNSA. This CDR3 is built from 16 residues. V shed 0 bases and J 10 bases; nucleotides not matched to a gene: 7. Generated by immunoSEQ multiplex PCR, the TCRdb table keeps only in-frame clones and is missing some. Of 60,000 or so clones listed, approximately 80% are singletons. The receptor was isolated from an adult with an advanced solid tumor such as melanoma, head and neck, liver or kidney cancer. This chain joins TRBV7-2 and TRBJ2-1; 12 bases are shared with TRBD1. The sequenced sample was CD4+ or CD8+ T cells sorted from blood, obtained in a trial of the OX40 agonist ivuxolimab. Written as DNA, the CDR3 is TGTGCCAGCAGCTTAGCCGGGACAGGGGGCCAAGGGGAGCAGTTCTTC. Its protein product is CASSLAGTGGQGEQFF.